This T cell receptor (beta chain) was profiled in a study of shared clonotypes between healthy human individuals (TCRdb year 2020). At the level of the whole study: A few men and two women, aged 18 to 49 years, made up the cohort. To estimate repertoire size and how much clonotypes are shared between individuals, the study performed deep sequencing of blood TCR repertoires from roughly five healthy adults. To increase sequencing depth and limit assay-specific biases, TCR repertoire library preparation and sequencing were carried out by different laboratories using diverse techniques. Per donor, three plates each were used for CD4 naive and CD4 memory, two for CD8 naive, and one for CD8 memory. Each donor's leukapheresis produced roughly between about 0.85 and 10 billion PBMCs.

Using the deep immunoSEQ assay, multiplex PCR amplified TCR CDR3 regions from genomic DNA. Extracted genomic DNA from each cell subset was spread evenly across all wells of several immunoSEQ 96-well plates, with each plate serving as a replicate. For sorted subsets, 200 to 250 ng of genomic DNA, equivalent to some 30,000 T cell genomes, went into each replicate PCR. Purified libraries were quantified with a Qubit 3.0 fluorometer, sized on a Bioanalyzer 2100, and re-quantified with the KAPA Library Quantification kit. Each immunoSEQ 96-well plate was sequenced on its own single-read 150-cycle Illumina NextSeq 550 flow cell. Under the source paper's analysis protocol: Because the immunoSEQ output included only junctional sequences and no quality scores, the filtering could not be the same as the filtering used for full-length reads. To assign V/J genes and CDR3, sequences were annotated against IMGT germline references using PyIR, a Python wrapper for IgBLAST v1.9. Reads with weak V/J assignments (E-value above 1e-6), missing CDR3, stop codons, out-of-frame junctions, or ambiguous translated residues were removed. V3J clonotypes were defined by identical inferred V gene, J gene, and CDR3 amino acid sequence. Percentage overlap between repertoires was calculated by dividing the number of shared unique clonotypes by the size of the smaller repertoire. Three approaches were used to assess repertoire richness: RTK rarefaction, the Chao1 estimator, and Recon v2.1 estimates of unobserved clonotypes. Generation probabilities for all TCRbeta clonotypes obtained by the gDNA method from several donors were computed using OLGA. In TCRdb, the immuneACCESS table is reduced to in-frame sequences with V and J assigned. These tables do not hold every clone; where another copy was compared, an unresolved V gene accounts for under half, and the others remain unexplained. The DNA was the basis for D and trimming; V, J and clone size are from that table. The sample data list about 2.3 million clones, and 85% to 95% of these were observed just once. 0.39% of the sample comes from the top ten.

The donors were healthy, HIV-negative adults with no recently reported acute infections or vaccinations. Every donor was a Caucasian adult residing in Nashville, Tennessee, USA. CD4+ T cells were enriched by magnetic negative selection; naive cells were then positively selected on CD45RA, and the negative fraction formed the memory subset. After blood collection by leukapheresis, PBMCs were isolated using Ficoll-Histopaque density gradient centrifugation and then cryopreserved in the vapor phase of liquid nitrogen. Purity and quantity of every magnetically sorted T cell population were checked by analytical flow cytometry. Each sorted fraction had its genomic DNA isolated and then quantified by UV absorbance on a Nanodrop 2000c. Overall results and qualifications from the work: Pairwise subsampling led to the expectation that sequencing depth would affect the degree of clonotype sharing among donors. Naive subsets generally had larger estimated clonotype richness than memory subsets did. Rarefaction of sorted-subset datasets indicated incomplete sequencing despite the large sequencing depth. The small number of donors limited the genetic and exposure-history diversity represented. When a handful of donors were compared, the shared fraction of clonotypes was 5% to 6.5% for naive CD4, around 3.5% for naive CD8, more than 2% for memory CD4, and 0.4% for memory CD8. Sampling was restricted to blood, and TCR repertoires in tissues likely differ from the TCR repertoires found in blood. Compared with non-shared clonotypes, the clonotypes found in all four sorted-subset donors had higher generation probabilities.

For CDR1 and CDR2, the germline V gene lists SGHAT and FQNNGV. Spanning cysteine to phenylalanine, the CDR3 consists of 12 amino acids. Of the read, only the CDR3 DNA is kept; its 36 bases are in frame from base 1. The trim is 4 bases for V and 7 bases for J, with a gap of 11 bases between the germline ends. Concerning this clone: What antigen it recognizes has not been identified. Base qualities are not recorded, but no much larger clone differs from it by a single base.

This receptor was identified in a man aged 18 to 30 in good health. Some clones in this sample may be carry-over from other donors' samples. Sequenced input: naive CD4+ T cells from PBMCs. This specimen's cell subset or site label, per the study, means: CD45RA+ positively selected. Recombination connected TRBV11-2 to TRBJ2-7; the D gene is possibly TRBD1, with 5 bases matching. The CDR3 loop reads CASSSLKGEQYF. The nucleotide sequence reads TGTGCCAGCAGCTCCCTTAAGGGGGAGCAGTACTTC.